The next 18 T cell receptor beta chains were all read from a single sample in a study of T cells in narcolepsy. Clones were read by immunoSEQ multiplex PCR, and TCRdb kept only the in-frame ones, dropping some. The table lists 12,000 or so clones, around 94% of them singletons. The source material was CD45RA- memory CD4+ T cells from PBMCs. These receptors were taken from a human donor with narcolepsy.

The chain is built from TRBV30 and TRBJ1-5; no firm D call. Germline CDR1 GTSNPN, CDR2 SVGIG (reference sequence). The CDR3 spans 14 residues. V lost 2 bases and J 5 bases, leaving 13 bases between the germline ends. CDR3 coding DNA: TGTGCCTGGAGTCGGGCGAGCGAGGATCAGCCCCAGCATTTT. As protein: CAWSRASEDQPQHF.

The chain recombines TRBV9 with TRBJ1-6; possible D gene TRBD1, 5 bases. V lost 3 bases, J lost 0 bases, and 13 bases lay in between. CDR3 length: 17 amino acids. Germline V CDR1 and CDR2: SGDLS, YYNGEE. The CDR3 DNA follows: TGTGCCAGCAGCGCGGGGACGTTTAGCTCCTATAATTCACCCCTCCACTTT. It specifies CASSAGTFSSYNSPLHF.

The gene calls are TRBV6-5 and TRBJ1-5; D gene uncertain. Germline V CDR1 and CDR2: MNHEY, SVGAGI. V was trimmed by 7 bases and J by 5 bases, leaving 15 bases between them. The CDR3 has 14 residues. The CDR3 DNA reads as TGTGCCAGCATCCACTGGACGGATTATCAGCCCCAGCATTTT. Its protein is CASIHWTDYQPQHF.

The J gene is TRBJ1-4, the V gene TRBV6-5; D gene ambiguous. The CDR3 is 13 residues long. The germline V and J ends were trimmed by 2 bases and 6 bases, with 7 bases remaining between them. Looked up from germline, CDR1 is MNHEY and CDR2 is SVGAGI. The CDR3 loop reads CASSYNGDEKLFF. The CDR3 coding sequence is TGTGCCAGCAGTTACAACGGCGATGAAAAACTGTTTTTT.

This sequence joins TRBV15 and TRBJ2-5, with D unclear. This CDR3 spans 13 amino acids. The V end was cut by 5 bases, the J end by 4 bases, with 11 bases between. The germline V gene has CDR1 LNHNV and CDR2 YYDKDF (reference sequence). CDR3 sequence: CATSQNWRETQYF. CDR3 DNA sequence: TGTGCCACCAGCCAAAACTGGAGAGAGACCCAGTACTTC.

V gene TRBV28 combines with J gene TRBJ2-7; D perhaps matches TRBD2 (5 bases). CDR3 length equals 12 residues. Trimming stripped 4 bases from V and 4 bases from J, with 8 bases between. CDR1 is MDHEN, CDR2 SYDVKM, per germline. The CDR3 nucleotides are TGTGCCAGCAGTTGGGAGAGGTACGAGCAGTACTTC. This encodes CASSWERYEQYF. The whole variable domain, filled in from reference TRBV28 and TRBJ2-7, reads DVKVTQSSRYLVKRTGEKVFLECVQDMDHENMFWYRQDPGLGLRLIYFSYDVKMKEKGDIPEGYSVSREKKERFSLILESASTNQTSMYLCASSWERYEQYFGPGTRLTVT.

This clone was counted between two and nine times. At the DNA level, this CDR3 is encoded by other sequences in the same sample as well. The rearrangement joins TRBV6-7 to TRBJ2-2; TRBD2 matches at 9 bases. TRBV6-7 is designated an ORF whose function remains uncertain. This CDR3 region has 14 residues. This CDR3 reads CVRRGGLDTGELFF. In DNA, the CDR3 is TGTGTTAGGCGGGGGGGCTTAGACACCGGGGAGCTGTTTTTT.

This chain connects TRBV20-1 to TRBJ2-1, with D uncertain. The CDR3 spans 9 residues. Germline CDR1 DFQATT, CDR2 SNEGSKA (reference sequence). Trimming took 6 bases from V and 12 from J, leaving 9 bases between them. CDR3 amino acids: CSARLWQFF. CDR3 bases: TGCAGTGCCCGGTTGTGGCAGTTCTTC.

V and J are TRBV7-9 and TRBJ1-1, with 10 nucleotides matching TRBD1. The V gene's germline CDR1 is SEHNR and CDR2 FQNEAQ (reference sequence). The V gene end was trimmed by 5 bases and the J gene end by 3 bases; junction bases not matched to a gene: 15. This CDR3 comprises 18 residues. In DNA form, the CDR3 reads TGTGCCAGCAGCCCCCCTCGCGCGGCTGGACAGGGGGACACTGAAGCTTTCTTT. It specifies CASSPPRAAGQGDTEAFF. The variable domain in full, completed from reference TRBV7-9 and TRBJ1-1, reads DTGVSQNPRHKITKRGQNVTFRCDPISEHNRLYWYRQTLGQGPEFLTYFQNEAQLEKSRLLSDRFSAERPKGSFSTLEIQRTEQGDSAMYLCASSPPRAAGQGDTEAFFGQGTRLTVV.

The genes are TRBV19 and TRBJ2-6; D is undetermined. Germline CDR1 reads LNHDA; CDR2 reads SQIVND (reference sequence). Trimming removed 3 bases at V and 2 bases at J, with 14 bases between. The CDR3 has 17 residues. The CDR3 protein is CASSIFQGSAGANVLTF. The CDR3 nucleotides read TGTGCCAGTAGTATCTTTCAAGGGTCGGCTGGGGCCAACGTCCTGACTTTC.

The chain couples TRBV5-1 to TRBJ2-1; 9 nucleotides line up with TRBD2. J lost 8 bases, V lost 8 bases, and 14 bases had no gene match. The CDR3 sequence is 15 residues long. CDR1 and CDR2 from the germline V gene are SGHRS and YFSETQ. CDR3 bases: TGCGCCAGTGCTCCTAGCGGGATCGGGAAAGATGAGCAGTTCTTC. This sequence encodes CASAPSGIGKDEQFF.

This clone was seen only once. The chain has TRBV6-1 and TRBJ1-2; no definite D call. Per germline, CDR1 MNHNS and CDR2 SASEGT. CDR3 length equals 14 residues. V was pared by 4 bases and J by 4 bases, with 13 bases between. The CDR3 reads CASSGLTAAYGYTF. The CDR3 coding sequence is TGTGCCAGCAGTGGATTAACCGCTGCCTATGGCTACACCTTC.

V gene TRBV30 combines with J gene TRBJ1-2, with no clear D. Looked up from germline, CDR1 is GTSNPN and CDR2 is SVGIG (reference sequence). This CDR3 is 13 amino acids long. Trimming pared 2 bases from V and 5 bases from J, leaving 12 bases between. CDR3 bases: TGTGCCTGGAGTCCTTTTGGGGTGTATGGCTACACCTTC. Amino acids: CAWSPFGVYGYTF.

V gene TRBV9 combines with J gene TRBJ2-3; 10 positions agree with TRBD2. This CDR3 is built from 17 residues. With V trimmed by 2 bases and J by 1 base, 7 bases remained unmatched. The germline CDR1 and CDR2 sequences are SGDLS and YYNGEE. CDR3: CASSVWASGGRTDTQYF. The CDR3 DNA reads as TGTGCCAGCAGCGTTTGGGCTAGCGGGGGCCGCACAGATACGCAGTATTTT.

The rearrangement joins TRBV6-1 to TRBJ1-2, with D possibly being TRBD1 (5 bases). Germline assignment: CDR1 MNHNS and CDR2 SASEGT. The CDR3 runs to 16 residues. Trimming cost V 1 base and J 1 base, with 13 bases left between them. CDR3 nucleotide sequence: TGTGCCAGCAGTGAAGTCCGGGGGACGGTTAACTATGGCTACACCTTC. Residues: CASSEVRGTVNYGYTF.

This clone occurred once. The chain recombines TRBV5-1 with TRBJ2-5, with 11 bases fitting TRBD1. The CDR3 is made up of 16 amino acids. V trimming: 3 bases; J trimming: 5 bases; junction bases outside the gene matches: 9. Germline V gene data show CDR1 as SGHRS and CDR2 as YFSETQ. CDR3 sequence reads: CASSWGGTGGPETQYF. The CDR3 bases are TGCGCCAGCAGCTGGGGCGGGACAGGGGGGCCGGAGACCCAGTACTTC.

In DNA, the CDR3 is TGTGCCAGCAGCTTAACGTCACAGGGTAATGAGCAGTTCTTC. It translates to CASSLTSQGNEQFF. This rearrangement joins TRBV11-3 to TRBJ2-1; D possibly corresponds to TRBD1 (6 bases). The ends were cut back, 2 bases at V and 7 bases at J, with 12 bases in the middle. Looked up from germline, CDR1 is SGHNT and CDR2 is YENEEA. There are 14 residues in the CDR3.

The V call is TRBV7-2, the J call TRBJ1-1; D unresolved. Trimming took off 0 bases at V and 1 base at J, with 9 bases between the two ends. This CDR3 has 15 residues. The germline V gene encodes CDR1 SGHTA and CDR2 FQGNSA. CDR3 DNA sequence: TGTGCCAGCAGCTTAGCCTATCGGCGGAACACTGAAGCTTTCTTT. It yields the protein CASSLAYRRNTEAFF.